This entry describes one TCR beta chain. Its antigen remains unknown. The donors, all healthy, were Caucasians living in Russia, aged roughly 6 to 100. These data are taken from a study of blood T cells in healthy people across ages. Study-level results: It was held that the diversity estimates obtained from one million T cells were underestimates.

For the second PCR, which ran for about 7 to 12 cycles, a sample-barcoded 5' primer and a J-beta primer mix were used. TCRdb fed the 5' RACE reads into MiXCR, producing one record per CDR3 protein. The sample yields around 800,000 distinct CDR3 sequences, around two fifths seen once. The clonotype was recovered from a man in his 60s in good health. Sequenced material: blood.

The CDR3 region has the DNA TGTGCCAGCAGTGTCGGGACCCACGGAGTGGACACTGAAGCTTTCTTT. The encoded protein is CASSVGTHGVDTEAFF. V is TRBV28 and J is TRBJ1-1; D may be TRBD1 (5 bases). This CDR3 has 16 amino acids. V was cut by 5 bases and J by 3 bases, with 19 bases left in between. Germline V CDR1 and CDR2: MDHEN, SYDVKM.